This TCR beta chain was documented in a study of cytotoxic CD8 clonotypes in ibrutinib-treated CLL. Trimming shortened V by 5 bases and J by 15 bases, and 14 bases separated the two germline ends. Looked up from germline, CDR1 is MNHEY and CDR2 is SVGAGI. The length of the CDR3 is 11 residues. Only in-frame clones appear in the TCRdb table, and some are missing; sequencing was by immunoSEQ multiplex PCR. The sample yields some 63,000 clones, just over 90% seen once. This clonotype originated in a human donor with chronic lymphocytic leukemia. The V call is TRBV6-5, the J call TRBJ2-1; no firm D call. Sample: PBMCs, taken after 12 months of ibrutinib treatment. For the CDR3, the DNA is TGTGCCAGCAGTGAAGTAGGCGTAGGGTTCTTC. Amino acids: CASSEVGVGFF.